The rows below give T cell receptor beta chains drawn from one sample of a study of human T cells and chemical hapten exposure. MiXCR was run by TCRdb on the RACE reads, yielding one entry per CDR3 protein. This sample has 100,000 or so distinct CDR3 sequences, with 9.5% to 12% found just once. The sample in question was whole blood, obtained in connection with sensitization to the hapten diphenylcyclopropenone (DPC). All receptors come from a woman between 40 and 50 years old with alopecia areata. Some clones in this sample may be carry-over from other donors' samples. Each CDR3 is given with its conserved first and last residue. Part of the rows lack a size; the others show once, few, many or a class for expanded clones.

CASSEARGNEQFF,TRBJ2-1,TRBV2,few
CASKDRDNTEAFF,TRBJ1-1,TRBV6-6,many
CASLGGGLYEQYF,TRBJ2-7,TRBV28,many
CASSQQTYNEQFF,TRBJ2-1,TRBV2,many
CSVEVLAGVGTQYF,TRBJ2-5,TRBV29-1,many
CSARPQGSAGELFF,TRBJ2-2,TRBV29-1,few
CASHTYGTGVETQYF,TRBJ2-5,TRBV6-1,-
CASSRDRGGYTEAFF,TRBJ1-1,TRBV12-3/TRBV12-4,-
CASSLIATSYNEQFF,TRBJ2-1,TRBV6-6,-
CASSLSGNQPQHF,TRBJ1-5,TRBV5-4,many
CASSPQLPSTGGGALHF,TRBJ1-6,TRBV7-9,few
CASSALFLNEQFF,TRBJ2-1,TRBV11-2,-
CASSLFAGASYNEQFF,TRBJ2-1,TRBV7-2,-
CASSPPSGRVVNEQFF,TRBJ2-1,TRBV7-9,many
CASSPDWERDEQYF,TRBJ2-7,TRBV19,few
CASSPGGGYTYQETQYF,TRBJ2-5,TRBV12-3/TRBV12-4,many
CSVGGIGQTYGYTF,TRBJ1-2,TRBV29-1,few
CASSLGSFWREGRNNEQFF,TRBJ2-1,TRBV11-2,-
CAIPTARGLGKLFF,TRBJ1-4,TRBV10-1,-
CASSGGRGPYGYTF,TRBJ1-2,TRBV6-6,many
CASSTPSVSYEQYF,TRBJ2-7,TRBV28,many
CASSYASSGRVHNEQFF,TRBJ2-1,TRBV6-2/TRBV6-3,few
CSVEPGTGSNTEAFF,TRBJ1-1,TRBV29-1,many
CASSSSAGGANEQFF,TRBJ2-1,TRBV5-1,few
CASSSAANNQPQHF,TRBJ1-5,TRBV7-9,-
CASSLEAVRETQYF,TRBJ2-5,TRBV12-3/TRBV12-4,few
CASSFRDRGRGYTF,TRBJ1-2,TRBV27,few
CSARSDTGRTEAFF,TRBJ1-1,TRBV20-1,many
CASSLHMDTEAFF,TRBJ1-1,TRBV7-2,many
CASSRTGTGNYNEQFF,TRBJ2-1,TRBV7-2,many
CASSPVGPETQYF,TRBJ2-5,TRBV11-2,few